This TCR beta chain is drawn from a study of blood T cell repertoires in COVID-19. Study context: Collection of acute and convalescent COVID-19 samples took place in the United States, Italy and Spain. Nucleic acid was either cDNA or gDNA, and it came from T cells, B-cell-depleted T cells, or PBMCs.

The CDR3 has 13 residues. Trimming stripped 0 bases from V and 4 bases from J, with 7 bases between. From germline, CDR1 is SGHRS and CDR2 YFSETQ. Original processing methods: Using reference gene primer amplification, nucleated cell counts were estimated. TCRdb's copy holds only in-frame clones and misses some; the assay was immunoSEQ multiplex PCR. The V and J calls and clone size come from that table; D and trimming were worked out from the DNA. There are about 120,000 clones in the sample; over 75% occur only once, and more than 15% lies in the top ten. The chain combines TRBV5-1 with TRBJ1-1; D gene unclear. The TCR sequence derives from a woman over 75 with active or convalescent COVID-19. The sample consisted of peripheral blood. CDR3 coding DNA: TGCGCCAGCAGCTTGGGTTCGGGCACTGAAGCTTTCTTT. This codes for CASSLGSGTEAFF.